Sequencing of this TCR beta chain was carried out in a study of vaccination and CD4 T cells after COVID-19. As for the study in general: The convalescents were made up of six males and four females, two of whom were Hispanic.

Cultured CD4+ T-cell DNA underwent Oncomine TCR Beta short-read sequencing. TCRdb re-derived calls from the PCR reads in MiXCR, one entry per CDR3 protein. The sample contains some 11,000 distinct CDR3 sequences, approximately 50% of which appear only once. Treatment given: approximately 10-day PBMC culture with coronavirus spike peptide pools or control peptides (ViraFEST assay). Before TCRs were sequenced, ViraFEST expanded antigen-specific T cells with peptide pools. This CDR3 has 13 amino acids. Germline V lookup: CDR1 LNHDA, CDR2 SQIVND (reference sequence). V was clipped by 4 bases and J by 12 bases, with 18 bases between them. Regarding the study as a whole: 304 of 307 vaccine-specific clones from convalescent patients were spike mono-reactive.

This clonotype has only a few counts. The antigen is undetermined. The chain uses TRBV19 and TRBJ1-1; D not resolved. The sequence was obtained from a human donor who had recovered from COVID-19. Sequencing used CD4+ T cells from blood, cultured in vitro. The CDR3 spells CASSTPSALGTFF. The CDR3 nucleotides read TGTGCCAGTAGTACCCCCTCGGCACTGGGTACTTTCTTT.